The T cell receptor (beta chain) described here comes from a study of T and B cells in COVID-19 patients. Overall study context: Nine tenths of the roughly 20 active-infection patients had comorbidities associated with unfavorable COVID-19 outcome.

This clonotype is labeled as medium-sized (0.01 to 0.1%). Blood genomic DNA input for TRB amplification was about 240-550 ng. BIOMED2 TRB-A/B primer pools were used in multiplex TRB PCR. TCRdb reprocessed the multiplex PCR reads with MiXCR, giving one entry per CDR3 protein. This sample has some 1,400 distinct CDR3 sequences, with roughly 25% found just once. The CDR3 covers 14 residues. Germline V gene lookup returns CDR1 SQVTM and CDR2 ANQGSEA. Trimming left V 7 bases short and J 1 base short, with 17 bases between. The clonotype originates from a human donor with active COVID-19. The V gene is TRBV29-1, the J gene TRBJ2-7; either TRBD1 or TRBD2 may supply D (6 bases each). The specimen was blood. In nucleotides, the CDR3 is TGCAGCGGGAGGGGGACTTCCTCTTCCTACGAGCAGTACTTC. Translating it yields CSGRGTSSSYEQYF.